This T cell receptor (beta chain) derives from a study of cytomegalovirus exposure and HLA in healthy donors. Study-wide results and caveats: Several of the most significant clusters appeared linked to common viral pathogens, based on a later analysis.

Unmatched junction bases numbered 9, after V lost 5 bases and J lost 6 bases. This CDR3 is built from 15 residues. Germline CDR1 is SGHTA and CDR2 is FQGNSA. This clone was detected once. Its antigen is unidentified. PCR was performed using 60 Vbeta and 13 Jbeta primers. Method: immunoSEQ multiplex PCR; TCRdb's copy keeps in-frame clones and lacks some. The table has some 200,000 clones, more than 80% seen once. The chain carries TRBV7-2 and TRBJ2-5, with 10 positions matching TRBD2. This TCR derives from a woman aged 45-65 years in good health and CMV-seropositive. The sample comprised PBMCs. Here the CDR3 reads CASSTSGGASKTQYF. CDR3 coding DNA: TGTGCCAGCAGCACCAGCGGGGGGGCCTCTAAGACCCAGTACTTC.